The T cell receptor (beta chain) described here comes from a study of cytomegalovirus exposure and HLA in healthy donors. General study findings and limits: A later analysis linked a missense variant in DCLRE1C to the trimming of TCR beta V and J genes. Fewer N-insertions than the 666-donor mean were reportedly shown by an Asian-associated ancestry cluster in a later analysis. In a later analysis, DRB1 alleles had the most associated TCRs; HLA-C alleles the fewest. Common viral pathogens seemed, in a later analysis, to connect with several of the most significant clusters.

The PCR ran on 60 Vbeta and 13 Jbeta primers. This table comes from immunoSEQ multiplex PCR, and its TCRdb copy is limited to in-frame clones, with some not included. Altogether around 160,000 clones are present, roughly 80% being singletons, with the ten largest covering approximately 13%. Per germline, CDR1 SGDLS and CDR2 YYNGEE. The CDR3 is 17 amino acids. The ends were cut back, 4 bases at V and 0 bases at J, with 14 bases in the middle. Regarding this clone: Antigen specificity is unknown.

Sequencing was carried out using PBMCs. The chain has TRBV9 and TRBJ2-6; no firm D call. The receptor comes from a man aged 40-55 years in good health and CMV-seropositive. The CDR3 protein is CASSPPIASSGANVLTF. DNA of the CDR3: TGTGCCAGCAGCCCCCCAATTGCGTCCTCTGGGGCCAACGTCCTGACTTTC.